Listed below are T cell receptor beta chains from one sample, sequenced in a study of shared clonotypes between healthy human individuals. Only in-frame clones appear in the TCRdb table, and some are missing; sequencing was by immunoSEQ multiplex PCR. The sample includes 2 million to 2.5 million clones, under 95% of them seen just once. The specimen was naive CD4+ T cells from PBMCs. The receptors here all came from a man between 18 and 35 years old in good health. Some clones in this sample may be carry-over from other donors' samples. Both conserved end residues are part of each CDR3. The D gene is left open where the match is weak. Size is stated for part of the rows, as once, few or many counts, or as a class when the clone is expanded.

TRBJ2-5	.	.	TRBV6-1	TGTGCCAGCAGTGAATCGGACCTGTTGACCCAGTACTTC	CASSESDLLTQYF
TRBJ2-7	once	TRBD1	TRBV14	TGTGCCAGCAGCCAAGATCCCGGGACAGGGGGCCGGGCGAACTACGAGCAGTACTTC	CASSQDPGTGGRANYEQYF
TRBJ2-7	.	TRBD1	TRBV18	TGTGCCAGCTCCCTTTCTTGGACAGGGCGGACCTACGAGCAGTACTTC	CASSLSWTGRTYEQYF
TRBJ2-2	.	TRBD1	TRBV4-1	TGCGCCAGCAGCTCACAGGGGGCGCGGATCGGGGAGCTGTTTTTT	CASSSQGARIGELFF
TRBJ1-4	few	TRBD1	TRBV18	TGTGCCAGCTCAACACGGACAGGCGGAGATGAAAAACTGTTTTTT	CASSTRTGGDEKLFF
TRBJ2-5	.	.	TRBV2	TGTGCCAGCAGTGAAAAGGAGAAGTACCAAGAGACCCAGTACTTC	CASSEKEKYQETQYF
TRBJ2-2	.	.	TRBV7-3	TGTGCCAGCAGCTTAACAGGGAATCACGGGGAGCTGTTTTTT	CASSLTGNHGELFF
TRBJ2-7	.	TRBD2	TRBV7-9	TGTGCCAGCAGCTTAGGCGGGGGGGGCCGCTACGAGCAGTACTTC	CASSLGGGGRYEQYF
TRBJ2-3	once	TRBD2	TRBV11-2	TGTGCCAGCAGCTCAACTAGCGGGAGGTTTGATACGCAGTATTTT	CASSSTSGRFDTQYF
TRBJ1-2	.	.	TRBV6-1	TGTGCCAGCACCCCGGGACGGACTTTGGACTATGGCTACACCTTC	CASTPGRTLDYGYTF
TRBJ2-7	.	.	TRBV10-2	TGCGCCAGCAGTGAGCGGGACCTCAGCTCCTACGAGCAGTACTTC	CASSERDLSSYEQYF
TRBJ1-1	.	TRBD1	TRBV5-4	TGTGCCAGCAGCAGACAGGGTCTCATGAACACTGAAGCTTTCTTT	CASSRQGLMNTEAFF
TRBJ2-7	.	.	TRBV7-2	TGTGCCAGCAGCCAGTTTGCCTACGAGCAGTACTTC	CASSQFAYEQYF
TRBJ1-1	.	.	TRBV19	TGTGCCAGTAGTAACCCATTTTTGAACACTGAAGCTTTCTTT	CASSNPFLNTEAFF
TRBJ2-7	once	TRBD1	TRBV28	TGTGCCAGCAGTGGCCCCCTCCGGGACAGGGGAGCCTACGAGCAGTACTTC	CASSGPLRDRGAYEQYF
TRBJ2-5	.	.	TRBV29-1	TGCAGCGTTGTGGGGGGTCTGGAGCAGTACTTC	CSVVGGLEQYF
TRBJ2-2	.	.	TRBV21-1	TGTGCCAGCAGCCCAAGGGGGGAGGGGCCTCCTAACCGGGAGCTGTTTTTT	CASSPRGEGPPNRELFF
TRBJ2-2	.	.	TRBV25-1	TGTGCCAGCAGTGTTCAGCAGAGCGGGGAGCTGTTTTTT	CASSVQQSGELFF
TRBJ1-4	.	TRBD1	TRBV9	TGTGCCAGCAGCGCCCGGGACAGTCTCTTCAGGGGTGAAAAACTGTTTTTT	CASSARDSLFRGEKLFF
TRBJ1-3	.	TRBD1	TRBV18	TGTGCCAGCTCACCAAGAGGACAGGGGCGTCTAAACACCATATATTTT	CASSPRGQGRLNTIYF
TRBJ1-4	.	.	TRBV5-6	TGTGCCAGCACCGCGGGGGGAGAACTGTTTTTT	CASTAGGELFF
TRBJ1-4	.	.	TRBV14	TGTGCCAGCAGCCAAGTCGGAGCAACTAATGAAAAACTGTTTTTT	CASSQVGATNEKLFF
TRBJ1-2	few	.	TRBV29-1	TGCAGCGTTGCAGGGCCCCGGGGCACCTTC	CSVAGPRGTF
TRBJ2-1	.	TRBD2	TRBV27	TGTGCCAGCAAGGGAGCGGGAGGGCCTTGGGGCAATGAGCAGTTCTTC	CASKGAGGPWGNEQFF
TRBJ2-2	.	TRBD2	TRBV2	TGTGCCAGCATCGAGCGGGAGAACACCGGGGAGCTGTTTTTT	CASIERENTGELFF
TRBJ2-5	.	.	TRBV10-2	TGCGCCAGCAGCGATACAGGGACTAAAGAGACCCAGTACTTC	CASSDTGTKETQYF
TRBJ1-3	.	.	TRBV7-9	TGTGCCAGCAGCTTAGCGGCGAGTTATTCCTCTGGAAACACCATATATTTT	CASSLAASYSSGNTIYF
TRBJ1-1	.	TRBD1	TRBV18	TGTGCCAGCTCTCGGGACAGGGTAAACACTGAAGCTTTCTTT	CASSRDRVNTEAFF
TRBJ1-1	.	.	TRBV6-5	TGTGCCAGCAGTTCCCGTGTCAACACTGAAGCTTTCTTT	CASSSRVNTEAFF
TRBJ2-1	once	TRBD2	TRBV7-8	TGTGCCAGCAGCTTAGCGTCTAGCGGGGGGGGTTATGAGCAGTTCTTC	CASSLASSGGGYEQFF
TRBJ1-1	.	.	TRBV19	TGTGCCAGTAGTAGCGGGTCGGGGGCGAACACTGAAGCTTTCTTT	CASSSGSGANTEAFF
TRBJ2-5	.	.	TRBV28	TGTGCCAGCAGTTTACGAACCCGGACTGCGTACCAAGAGACCCAGTACTTC	CASSLRTRTAYQETQYF
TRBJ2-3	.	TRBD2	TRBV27	TGTGCCAGCAGTTTACGGACTAGTAATCTCGATACGCAGTATTTT	CASSLRTSNLDTQYF
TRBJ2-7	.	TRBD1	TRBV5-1	TGCGCCAGCAGCTCACAGGGGATCTCCTACGAGCAGTACTTC	CASSSQGISYEQYF
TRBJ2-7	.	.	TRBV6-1	TGTGCCAGCAGTGAATTTAGATACGAGCAGTACTTC	CASSEFRYEQYF
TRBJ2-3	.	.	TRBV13	TGTGCCAGCAGCCGACAGGGCACAGATACGCAGTATTTT	CASSRQGTDTQYF
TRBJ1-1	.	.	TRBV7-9	TGTGCCAGCAGCTTAAGTTGGAGGACCGCTGAAGCTTTCTTT	CASSLSWRTAEAFF
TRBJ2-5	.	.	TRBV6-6	TGTGCCAGCAGCCCGAGAGGGAAAGAGACCCAGTACTTC	CASSPRGKETQYF
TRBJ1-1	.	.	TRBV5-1	TGCGCCAGCAGCTTGGAGGGGGGCAGCCTAGGAGAAGCTTTCTTT	CASSLEGGSLGEAFF
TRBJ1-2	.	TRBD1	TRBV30	TGTGCCTGGAGGGGACAGGCAGGGTTCAACTATGGCTACACCTTC	CAWRGQAGFNYGYTF
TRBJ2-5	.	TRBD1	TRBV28	TGTGCCAGCAGCCCCACCGGGACAGAAGAGACCCAGTACTTC	CASSPTGTEETQYF
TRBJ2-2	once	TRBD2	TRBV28	TGTGCCAGCAGTTTCGGGAGGGCCCGCACCGGGGAGCTGTTTTTT	CASSFGRARTGELFF
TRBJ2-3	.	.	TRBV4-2	TGTGCCAGCAGCCCGTTGCAGGAAAGCAGGAGCACAGATACGCAGTATTTT	CASSPLQESRSTDTQYF
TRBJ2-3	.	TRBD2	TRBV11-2	TGTGCCAGCAGCCCCGGGGGGGCGGGAGATACGCAGTATTTT	CASSPGGAGDTQYF
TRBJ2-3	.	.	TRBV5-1	TGCGCCAGCCGGACTAGCACAGATACGCAGTATTTT	CASRTSTDTQYF
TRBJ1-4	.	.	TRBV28	TGTGCCAGCAGTCGTTCTTCAGGGGCCGGTGAAAAACTGTTTTTT	CASSRSSGAGEKLFF
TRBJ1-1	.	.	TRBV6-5	TGTGCCAGCAATCCGTCGAGGACAGTAGGGACTGAAGCTTTCTTT	CASNPSRTVGTEAFF
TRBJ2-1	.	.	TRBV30	TGTGCCTGGAGTGTGTGGGGGTCTAGGAATGAGCAGTTCTTC	CAWSVWGSRNEQFF
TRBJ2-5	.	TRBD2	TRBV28	TGTGCCAGCAGTTTCCGCGGCGGGGGAACAGGAGAGACCCAGTACTTC	CASSFRGGGTGETQYF
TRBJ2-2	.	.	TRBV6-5	TGTGCCAGCAGTTACTCGAGCCTCACCGGGGAGCTGTTTTTT	CASSYSSLTGELFF
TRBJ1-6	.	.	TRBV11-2	TGTGCCAGCAGCTTAAGGGGAGTGACGGCCTATAATTCACCCCTCCACTTT	CASSLRGVTAYNSPLHF
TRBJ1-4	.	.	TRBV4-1	TGCGCCAGCAGCCAGAAAGAGGAGGTGGCTAATGAAAAACTGTTTTTT	CASSQKEEVANEKLFF
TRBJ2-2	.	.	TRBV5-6	TGTGCCAGCAGCTCCCCGAGGATCAACACCGGGGAGCTGTTTTTT	CASSSPRINTGELFF
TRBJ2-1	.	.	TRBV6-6	TGTGCCAGCAGCCCTATTGAGGGATACAATGAGCAGTTCTTC	CASSPIEGYNEQFF
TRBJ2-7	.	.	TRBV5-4	TGTGCCAGCAGCTCGACAGAGTCCTACGAGCAGTACTTC	CASSSTESYEQYF
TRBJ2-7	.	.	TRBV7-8	TGTGCCAGCAGCTTAGAGAGCGGGCGGTTCGCCTACGAGCAGTACTTC	CASSLESGRFAYEQYF
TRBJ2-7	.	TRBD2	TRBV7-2	TGTGCCAGCAGCCCCGTCCGACTAGCGGGAGGGAAGCAGTACTTC	CASSPVRLAGGKQYF
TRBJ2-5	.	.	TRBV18	TGTGCCAGCTCACCGACGTACCAAGAGACCCAGTACTTC	CASSPTYQETQYF
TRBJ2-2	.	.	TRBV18	TGTGCCAGCTCACCGGGCAGGGGGAACACCGGGGAGCTGTTTTTT	CASSPGRGNTGELFF
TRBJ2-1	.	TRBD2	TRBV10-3	TGTGCCATCAGTGAAACTAGCGGGAGGGCTAATGAGCAGTTCTTC	CAISETSGRANEQFF